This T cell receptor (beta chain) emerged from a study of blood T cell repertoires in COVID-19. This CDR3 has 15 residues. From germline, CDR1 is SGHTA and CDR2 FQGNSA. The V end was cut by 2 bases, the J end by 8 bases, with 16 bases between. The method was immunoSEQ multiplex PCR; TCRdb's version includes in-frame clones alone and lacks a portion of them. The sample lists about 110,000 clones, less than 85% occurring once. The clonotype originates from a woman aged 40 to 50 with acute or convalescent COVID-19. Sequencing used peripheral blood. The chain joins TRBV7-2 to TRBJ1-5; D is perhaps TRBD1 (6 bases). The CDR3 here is CASSLQGSGGEPQHF. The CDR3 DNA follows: TGTGCCAGCAGCTTACAGGGGTCTGGGGGTGAGCCCCAGCATTTT. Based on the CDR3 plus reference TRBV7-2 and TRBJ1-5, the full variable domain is GAGVSQSPSNKVTEKGKDVELRCDPISGHTALYWYRQSLGQGLEFLIYFQGNSAPDKSGLPSDRFSAERTGGSVSTLTIQRTQQEDSAVYLCASSLQGSGGEPQHFGDGTRLSIL.